This note documents a single T cell receptor (beta chain) sequence. The data are from a study of blood T cell repertoires in COVID-19. Whole-study context: The United States, Italy and Spain were the sources of the acute and convalescent COVID-19 samples. Sample material is recorded as cDNA or gDNA derived from T cells, B-cell-depleted T cells, or PBMCs.

Original methodology: By means of reference gene primer amplification, nucleated cell counts were estimated. The method was immunoSEQ multiplex PCR; TCRdb's version includes in-frame clones alone and lacks a portion of them. The DNA was the basis for D and trimming; V, J and clone size are from that table. The data contain roughly 150,000 clones, more than 80% of them seen just once; the ten biggest clones take up 11%. The J segment lost 10 bases and the V segment lost 5 bases, leaving 12 bases of the junction unmatched. The length of the CDR3 is 15 residues. Germline CDR1 is SGHRS and CDR2 is YFSETQ.

V and J are TRBV5-1 and TRBJ1-6, with 7 bases fitting TRBD1. The sequenced sample consisted of peripheral blood. The receptor was isolated from a woman aged 80 or older with acute or convalescent COVID-19. Here the CDR3 DNA reads TGCGCCAGCAGGGAACCCGGGACAGCGGCGTCACCCCTCCACTTT. Encoded protein: CASREPGTAASPLHF. Together with reference TRBV5-1 and TRBJ1-6, the CDR3 gives the full variable domain: KAGVTQTPRYLIKTRGQQVTLSCSPISGHRSVSWYQQTPGQGLQFLFEYFSETQRNKGNFPGRFSGRQFSNSRSEMNVSTLELGDSALYLCASREPGTAASPLHFGNGTRLTVT.